These T cell receptor beta chains were read from a single sample in a study of T cell repertoires in cytomegalovirus infection. One entry per CDR3 protein, called by TCRdb with MiXCR from the reads. Of more than 150,000 distinct CDR3 sequences listed, about 28% are singletons. The sample taken for sequencing was PBMCs. These receptors were obtained from a human donor in good health (CMV status not recorded). Some clones in this sample may be carry-over from other donors' samples. Each CDR3 is given with its conserved first and last residue. Fields, in order: clone size, V gene, J gene, D gene, CDR3 protein, CDR3 DNA. A D gene is named only where the DNA matches it firmly. Clone size is given for some rows only: seen once, a few or many times, or a class if the clone is expanded.

size: many; V: TRBV12-3/TRBV12-4; J: TRBJ1-5; D: -; CDR3: CASSLRDSQHF; DNA: TGTGCCAGCAGCCTCCGGGATTCCCAGCATTTT
size: -; V: TRBV3-1; J: TRBJ2-5; D: -; CDR3: CASSQDAASGETQYF; DNA: TGTGCCAGCAGCCAAGATGCTGCATCGGGAGAGACCCAGTACTTC
size: few; V: TRBV10-3; J: TRBJ2-5; D: -; CDR3: CAISSTQGQETQYF; DNA: TGTGCCATCAGTTCCACACAGGGACAAGAGACCCAGTACTTC
size: few; V: TRBV7-6; J: TRBJ2-3; D: TRBD2; CDR3: CASSRPVGLAGTDTQYF; DNA: TGTGCCAGCAGCCGACCTGTGGGACTAGCTGGGACAGATACGCAGTATTTT
size: -; V: TRBV7-2; J: TRBJ1-5; D: -; CDR3: CASSFGVRDQPQHF; DNA: TGTGCCAGCAGCTTCGGTGTCAGGGATCAGCCCCAGCATTTT
size: -; V: TRBV20-1; J: TRBJ2-3; D: -; CDR3: CSARVTSVEVPILTDTQYF; DNA: TGCAGTGCTAGAGTGACAAGCGTGGAAGTCCCCATTCTCACAGATACGCAGTATTTT
size: -; V: TRBV7-2; J: TRBJ1-1; D: TRBD1; CDR3: CASILGQVGTEAFF; DNA: TGTGCCAGCATCCTGGGACAGGTGGGCACTGAAGCTTTCTTT
size: -; V: TRBV11-2; J: TRBJ2-1; D: -; CDR3: CASSLVAEDEQFF; DNA: TGTGCCAGCAGCTTAGTAGCTGAAGATGAGCAGTTCTTC
size: many; V: TRBV27; J: TRBJ1-1; D: -; CDR3: CASSLGVGAEAFF; DNA: TGTGCCAGCAGCTTAGGGGTTGGGGCTGAAGCTTTCTTT
size: -; V: TRBV27; J: TRBJ2-3; D: TRBD2; CDR3: CASSRGLAGRRRTDTQYF; DNA: TGTGCCAGCAGCCGGGGACTAGCGGGGAGGCGTCGCACAGATACGCAGTATTTT
size: many; V: TRBV7-2; J: TRBJ1-4; D: -; CDR3: CASSLGHRGVEKLFF; DNA: TGTGCCAGCAGCTTGGGACATCGGGGGGTGGAAAAACTGTTTTTT
size: -; V: TRBV10-3; J: TRBJ1-5; D: -; CDR3: CAISMDTRGGEPQHF; DNA: TGTGCCATCAGTATGGACACAAGGGGAGGAGAGCCCCAGCATTTT
size: -; V: TRBV6-6; J: TRBJ2-7; D: -; CDR3: CASSEHQREQYF; DNA: TGTGCCAGCAGTGAGCATCAGAGGGAGCAGTACTTC
size: -; V: TRBV2; J: TRBJ1-2; D: -; CDR3: CASASNRDGGYTF; DNA: TGTGCCAGCGCTTCAAACAGGGATGGTGGCTACACCTTC
size: many; V: TRBV7-9; J: TRBJ1-2; D: -; CDR3: CASSLEQLGYGYTF; DNA: TGTGCCAGCAGCTTAGAACAATTAGGCTATGGCTACACCTTC
size: -; V: TRBV19; J: TRBJ1-5; D: TRBD1; CDR3: CASSPTGTQPQHF; DNA: TGTGCCAGTAGCCCGACAGGGACCCAGCCCCAGCATTTT
size: many; V: TRBV7-8; J: TRBJ2-7; D: TRBD1; CDR3: CASSLRDRGREQYF; DNA: TGTGCCAGCAGCTTACGGGACAGGGGACGCGAGCAGTACTTC
size: many; V: TRBV14; J: TRBJ1-1; D: -; CDR3: CASSQEPGWTEAFF; DNA: TGTGCCAGCAGCCAAGAACCGGGGTGGACTGAAGCTTTCTTT
size: -; V: TRBV19; J: TRBJ1-3; D: -; CDR3: CASTVGGGEGNTIYF; DNA: TGTGCCAGTACCGTCGGTGGGGGAGAAGGAAACACCATATATTTT
size: few; V: TRBV11-2; J: TRBJ2-3; D: TRBD2; CDR3: CASSSGLAGYTDTQYF; DNA: TGTGCCAGCAGCTCGGGACTAGCGGGGTATACAGATACGCAGTATTTT
size: many; V: TRBV7-2; J: TRBJ1-1; D: -; CDR3: CASSLEADNTEAFF; DNA: TGTGCCAGCAGCTTAGAGGCGGATAACACTGAAGCTTTCTTT
size: -; V: TRBV5-1; J: TRBJ2-2; D: -; CDR3: CASSLVQQHTGELFF; DNA: TGCGCCAGCAGCTTGGTCCAACAACACACCGGGGAGCTGTTTTTT